This T cell receptor (beta chain) emerged from a study of human T cells and chemical hapten exposure. Study-wide background: The study traced per-sample TCR yield variation mainly to small differences in pooled library volumes. Notes on the study in general: DPC sensitization produced no change in TCRs with frequency above 1 in 1000. There were significantly more large CDR3 similarity clusters among expanded TCRs than among controls.

This clonotype came up a few times. What it binds is not known. Via MiXCR, TCRdb re-called the RACE reads, giving one row per CDR3 protein. Of more than 250,000 distinct CDR3 sequences in the sample, approximately 8.6% were seen once. V shed 8 bases and J 0 bases; nucleotides not matched to a gene: 11. The germline V gene encodes CDR1 LNHNV and CDR2 YYDKDF (reference sequence). The CDR3 is made up of 16 amino acids. As for time point: pre-sensitization, week 0. Treatment described: therapeutic diphenylcyclopropenone sensitization with weekly scalp DPC. Extraction of total RNA was performed on unfractionated whole blood.

The V call is TRBV15, the J call TRBJ2-5; 8 bases align to TRBD2. The source is a woman aged 40-49 years with alopecia areata. Some clones in this sample may be carry-over from other donors' samples. The sample in question was whole blood, obtained in connection with sensitization to the hapten diphenylcyclopropenone (DPC). The CDR3 DNA reads as TGTGCCACCGGGGCGGGAGCGGGAGTCTACCAAGAGACCCAGTACTTC. This encodes CATGAGAGVYQETQYF.